These T cell receptor beta chains were read from a single sample in a study of shared clonotypes between healthy human individuals. The data were produced by immunoSEQ multiplex PCR, yet TCRdb's version contains in-frame clones alone and is incomplete. The table has fewer than 2.5 million clones, under 95% seen once. The sequencing sample was made of naive CD4+ T cells from PBMCs. These receptors were collected from a man aged 18 to 29 in good health. Some clones in this sample may be carry-over from other donors' samples. The CDR3 runs from the conserved cysteine through the conserved F or W.

j_call v_call cdr3_aa
TRBJ2-7 TRBV6-5 CASSYDPTGFYEQYF
TRBJ2-7 TRBV18 CASSPLQGIAYEQYF
TRBJ2-7 TRBV7-2 CASSLEQGFHEQYF
TRBJ1-1 TRBV11-2 CASSLGVENTEAFF
TRBJ2-1 TRBV29-1 CSVERTSYNEQFF
TRBJ2-1 TRBV7-9 CASSLNYNEQFF
TRBJ1-4 TRBV7-2 CASSQDAGSGKLFF
TRBJ1-1 TRBV7-2 CASSLNRVTEAFF
TRBJ2-3 TRBV9 CASSVRRDRVPDTQYF
TRBJ2-1 TRBV18 CASSPPDRPQQFF
TRBJ2-7 TRBV18 CASSPVHYEQYF
TRBJ2-7 TRBV6-1 CASRQGDRSNYEQYF
TRBJ2-2 TRBV7-9 CASSLQGRKANTGELFF
TRBJ2-1 TRBV27 CASSLPTLRGTYNEQFF
TRBJ2-4 TRBV5-6 CASSYRLAKNIQYF
TRBJ2-3 TRBV18 CASSPPDSYTDTQYF
TRBJ2-3 TRBV5-5 CASSFFAGPTDTQYF
TRBJ2-7 TRBV29-1 CSVVVAPAYEQYF
TRBJ1-3 TRBV9 CASSVDALSGNTIYF
TRBJ2-3 TRBV7-9 CASSYRATDTQYF
TRBJ1-3 TRBV18 CASSPIREYSGNTIYF
TRBJ2-1 TRBV6-6 CASSRDSGTYNEQFF
TRBJ1-1 TRBV5-4 CASSPFGRRNTEAFF
TRBJ1-3 TRBV7-9 CASTLPGAGNTIYF
TRBJ2-5 TRBV21-1 CASSKGLHGIQETQYF
TRBJ1-5 TRBV28 CASTFGASNQPQHF
TRBJ2-6 TRBV4-1 CASSQVRGAGANVLTF
TRBJ2-5 TRBV14 CASSQTTEYQETQYF
TRBJ2-5 TRBV4-1 CASSQEASGRGYQETQYF
TRBJ2-5 TRBV5-6 CASSQQGGETQYF
TRBJ1-3 TRBV4-3 CASSQESRGVVRGNTIYF
TRBJ2-7 TRBV5-1 CASSLMTDSYEQYF
TRBJ2-7 TRBV25-1 CASPDTTPNEQYF
TRBJ2-6 TRBV28 CASSLWGSGANVLTF
TRBJ1-2 TRBV18 CASSPLPPVSGATNYGYTF
TRBJ2-3 TRBV9 CASSPGGSGRATDTQYF
TRBJ2-6 TRBV27 CASSLSPRQGGSGANVLTF
TRBJ2-4 TRBV7-2 CASSRAGTSGKFAKNIQYF
TRBJ2-5 TRBV29-1 CSVEAIAGGRETQYF
TRBJ1-1 TRBV7-3 CASSLNGDSEAFF
TRBJ2-2 TRBV27 CASSPKNTGELFF
TRBJ2-4 TRBV5-4 CASSLGGLAGTLQYF
TRBJ1-6 TRBV6-5 CASSLDRVRSPLHF
TRBJ2-5 TRBV7-3 CASSRGGTYETQYF
TRBJ2-5 TRBV18 CASSLQPVQTQYF
TRBJ1-3 TRBV14 CASSLGQGNTIYF
TRBJ1-6 TRBV4-2 CASSQERISNSPLHF
TRBJ2-7 TRBV18 CASSPLPEPYEQYF
TRBJ1-1 TRBV5-1 CASSGPGGSTEAFF
TRBJ2-7 TRBV10-3 CAISREDRGGFGQYF
TRBJ2-7 TRBV5-4 CASSRQGAPYEQYF
TRBJ2-7 TRBV6-5 CASSPREPNFYEQYF
TRBJ1-1 TRBV9 CASSAAGTVNTEAFF